Following are 22 T cell receptor beta chains from one sample sequenced in a study of blood T cell repertoires in COVID-19 (dated by TCRdb to 2018 to 2020). The library was generated by the immunoSEQ multiplex PCR assay. TCRdb re-hosts the immuneACCESS table, in-frame sequences only. Its copies lack some clones; in the studies checked, an unresolved V gene accounts for under half of them, and the cause for the rest is not known. This sample is represented by over 30,000 clones; over 70% of them were singletons. Over 9% of the sample belongs to the ten largest clones. Sequenced sample: peripheral blood. These receptors came from a man older than 75 with active COVID-19.

The CDR3 sequence is CASTDRGDEKLFF. In DNA form, the CDR3 reads TGTGCCAGCACCGACAGGGGGGATGAAAAACTGTTTTTT. The chain couples TRBV6-6 to TRBJ1-4, with 9 bases aligning to TRBD1. Trimming at V came to 7 bases and at J to 6 bases, leaving 3 bases not matched to a gene. The CDR3 sequence is 13 residues long. Germline CDR1 MNHNY, CDR2 SVGAGI (reference sequence).

The chain joins TRBV19 to TRBJ1-5; TRBD1 matches 11 bases. The germline gives CDR1 LNHDA, CDR2 SQIVND (reference sequence). The CDR3 is 14 residues long. After removal of 4 bases from V and 6 bases from J, the junction contained 2 bases not matched to a gene. CDR3 bases: TGTGCCAGTAGTAGGACAGGGGGCGTTCAGCCCCAGCATTTT. It specifies CASSRTGGVQPQHF.

Here the CDR3 DNA reads TGTGCCAGCAGCTATTTACAGGGGGCCTCTGGAAACACCATATATTTT. Amino acid sequence: CASSYLQGASGNTIYF. The V gene is TRBV7-9, the J gene TRBJ1-3; 9 nucleotides agree with TRBD1. After removal of 4 bases from V and 0 bases from J, the junction contained 4 bases not matched to a gene. CDR1 is SEHNR, CDR2 FQNEAQ, per germline (reference sequence). CDR3 length: 16 amino acids.

V gene TRBV5-1 combines with J gene TRBJ2-7; D is perhaps TRBD1 (6 bases). The CDR3 runs 15 residues. V lost 5 bases, J lost 6 bases, and 21 bases lay in between. CDR1 SGHRS and CDR2 YFSETQ come from the germline V gene. The CDR3 bases are TGCGCCAGCAGTGGACAACAGGGCCAATTGGGCGAGCAGTACTTC. It translates to CASSGQQGQLGEQYF.

This chain links TRBV6-5 with TRBJ2-7, with 10 bases lining up with TRBD1. Germline V CDR1 and CDR2: MNHEY, SVGAGI. With 10 bases clipped from V and 4 bases from J, the junction kept 10 bases outside the gene matches. The CDR3 consists of 14 residues. CDR3 amino acids: CATESTGGGYEQYF. The CDR3 nucleotides read TGTGCCACCGAATCGACAGGGGGCGGGTACGAGCAGTACTTC.

This clone is a singleton in its sample. The V call is TRBV9, the J call TRBJ2-4; TRBD1 might be the D (6 bases). The CDR3 consists of 16 residues. CDR1 is SGDLS, CDR2 YYNGEE, per germline. Trimming took 3 bases from V and 0 from J, leaving 13 bases between them. The chain's CDR3 is CASSETGNLAKNIQYF. The CDR3 DNA reads TGTGCCAGCAGCGAGACAGGCAATCTAGCCAAAAACATTCAGTACTTC.

The chain combines TRBV12-3 or TRBV12-4 with TRBJ1-1; no reliable D call. CDR3 size: 13 residues. Trimming took off 4 bases at V and 4 bases at J, with 10 bases between the two ends. This CDR3 reads CASSSNSGTEAFF. In DNA form, the CDR3 reads TGTGCCAGCAGTTCAAACAGTGGCACTGAAGCTTTCTTT.

The chain recombines TRBV9 with TRBJ2-3, with 11 bases matching TRBD2. The V and J ends lost 3 bases and 3 bases, in that order; junction bases with no gene match: 6. CDR3 length: 16 amino acids. The germline CDR1 and CDR2 sequences are SGDLS and YYNGEE. The chain's CDR3 is CASSGDSGRVTDTQYF. In DNA form, the CDR3 reads TGTGCCAGCAGCGGAGATAGCGGGAGGGTGACAGATACGCAGTATTTT.

CDR3: CASSGTEETQYF. CDR3 in DNA: TGTGCCAGCAGCGGGACAGAAGAGACCCAGTACTTC. The chain couples TRBV12-3 or TRBV12-4 to TRBJ2-5, with 7 bases identical to TRBD1. The CDR3 is 12 residues long. V shed 6 bases and J 3 bases; nucleotides not matched to a gene: 1.

The chain carries TRBV3-1 (or the pseudogene TRBV3-2) and TRBJ1-4, with a tentative D call TRBD1 (6 bases). The length of the CDR3 is 17 residues. Germline CDR1 reads LGHDT; CDR2 reads YNNKEL (reference sequence). V lost 0 bases, J lost 8 bases, and 19 bases lay in between. The CDR3 DNA sequence: TGTGCCAGCAGCCAAGAGGGGGCAGGGGCTAAAAGAGAAAAACTGTTTTTT. Translating gives CASSQEGAGAKREKLFF.

This chain links TRBV6-5 with TRBJ2-7; tentative D call: TRBD1 (5 bases). The CDR3 is 14 amino acids. Trimming shortened V by 6 bases and J by 3 bases, and 15 bases separated the two germline ends. The V gene's germline CDR1 is MNHEY and CDR2 SVGAGI. The CDR3 reads CASRKGSEFYEQYF. The CDR3 coding sequence is TGTGCCAGCAGAAAGGGGTCGGAGTTCTACGAGCAGTACTTC.

The genes are TRBV3-1 (or the pseudogene TRBV3-2) and TRBJ2-7; D remains ambiguous. The CDR3 is made up of 15 amino acids. Trimming cost V 1 base and J 3 bases, with 13 bases left between them. The germline gives CDR1 LGHDT, CDR2 YNNKEL (reference sequence). The CDR3 here is CASSQVGTYGYEQYF. CDR3 DNA: TGTGCCAGCAGCCAAGTGGGCACATACGGCTACGAGCAGTACTTC.

The chain joins TRBV3-1 (or the pseudogene TRBV3-2) to TRBJ1-1; D might be TRBD1 (6 bases). Germline CDR1 is LGHDT and CDR2 is YNNKEL (reference sequence). Trimming left V 0 bases short and J 5 bases short, with 13 bases between. The CDR3 has 15 residues. CDR3 amino acids: CASSQDTGRWTEAFF. The CDR3 bases are TGTGCCAGCAGCCAAGATACAGGGCGGTGGACTGAAGCTTTCTTT.

The CDR3 DNA reads as TGTGCCAGCAGCTTAATCAGGGGGCCAGATACGCAGTATTTT. This encodes CASSLIRGPDTQYF. The rearrangement links TRBV7-2 to TRBJ2-3; 8 nucleotides line up with TRBD1. From germline, CDR1 is SGHTA and CDR2 FQGNSA. J was trimmed by 4 bases and V by 2 bases; bases with no gene match: 2. CDR3 length: 14 amino acids.

The V call is TRBV19, the J call TRBJ2-3, with 7 nucleotides matching TRBD2. Germline V gene data show CDR1 as LNHDA and CDR2 as SQIVND (reference sequence). V dropped 3 bases and J dropped 3; count of bases not matched to a gene: 3. The CDR3 totals 14 residues. In DNA form, the CDR3 reads TGTGCCAGTAGTATCAGACTAGCTACAGATACGCAGTATTTT. Translation: CASSIRLATDTQYF.

In its sample, this clone ranks as medium-sized. In nucleotides, the CDR3 is TGTGCCAGCAGTTTATATGGCCGATCGGACAGGGGGAACACCGGGGAGCTGTTTTTT. It codes for CASSLYGRSDRGNTGELFF. The J gene is TRBJ2-2, the V gene TRBV28, with 9 bases lining up with TRBD1. The V gene end was trimmed by 1 base and the J gene end by 1 base; junction bases not matched to a gene: 10. The CDR3 length is 19 residues. Germline CDR1 MDHEN, CDR2 SYDVKM.

The V gene is TRBV28, the J gene TRBJ1-5; 7 nucleotides agree with TRBD1. With V trimmed by 2 bases and J by 0 bases, 7 bases remained unmatched. Germline CDR1 is MDHEN and CDR2 is SYDVKM. This CDR3 is built from 17 residues. The CDR3 DNA reads TGTGCCAGCAGTTTACTACCTCAGGGGGTTAGCAATCAGCCCCAGCATTTT. It codes for CASSLLPQGVSNQPQHF.

The J gene is TRBJ2-1, the V gene TRBV7-9; D remains unclear. Trimming removed 5 bases at V and 7 bases at J, with 12 bases between. The CDR3 sequence is 13 residues long. Germline assignment: CDR1 SEHNR and CDR2 FQNEAQ (reference sequence). The CDR3 DNA is TGTGCCAGCAGCCAACCCCCCCTAAATGAGCAGTTCTTC. Translating gives CASSQPPLNEQFF.

The chain joins TRBV5-4 to TRBJ2-5; D gene unclear. Germline V gene lookup returns CDR1 SGHNT and CDR2 YYREEE (reference sequence). V was shortened by 4 bases and J by 3 bases, with 4 bases between the two germline ends. This CDR3 has 11 amino acids. CDR3 coding DNA: TGTGCCAGCAGCACTAAAGAGACCCAGTACTTC. Its protein is CASSTKETQYF. The whole variable domain, remainder taken from reference TRBV5-4 and TRBJ2-5, is ETGVTQSPTHLIKTRGQQVTLRCSSQSGHNTVSWYQQALGQGPQFIFQYYREEENGRGNFPPRFSGLQFPNYSSELNVNALELDDSALYLCASSTKETQYFGPGTRLLVL.

The rearrangement joins TRBV27 to TRBJ2-2; D is perhaps TRBD2 (5 bases). V was clipped by 3 bases and J by 2 bases, with 16 bases between them. This CDR3 spans 17 amino acids. Germline values: CDR1 MNHEY, CDR2 SMNVEV (reference sequence). The CDR3 sequence: CASSFAPPAVNTGELFF. For the CDR3, the DNA is TGTGCCAGCAGTTTTGCCCCCCCAGCGGTTAACACCGGGGAGCTGTTTTTT.

This clone was recorded once. This chain's CDR3 is CAWSVIGRWGEFEQFF. The CDR3 DNA reads TGTGCCTGGAGTGTAATCGGGCGGTGGGGGGAGTTTGAGCAGTTCTTC. The genes are TRBV30 and TRBJ2-1, with D possibly being TRBD2 (6 bases). CDR3 length: 16 amino acids. With 0 bases removed from V and 9 bases from J, the gap between germline ends came to 21 bases. The germline V gene encodes CDR1 GTSNPN and CDR2 SVGIG (reference sequence).

The rearrangement joins TRBV2 to TRBJ2-2; D may be TRBD1 (5 bases). CDR1 is SNHLY and CDR2 is FYNNEI in the germline V gene. This CDR3 comprises 15 residues. V dropped 6 bases and J dropped 3 bases, with 14 bases sitting between them. CDR3 loop: CASRPGNPDTGELFF. The CDR3 region has the DNA TGTGCCAGCAGACCAGGGAATCCGGACACCGGGGAGCTGTTTTTT. The variable domain in full, completed from reference TRBV2 and TRBJ2-2, reads EPEVTQTPSHQVTQMGQEVILRCVPISNHLYFYWYRQILGQKVEFLVSFYNNEISEKSEIFDDQFSVERPDGSNFTLKIRSTKLEDSAMYFCASRPGNPDTGELFFGEGSRLTVL.